This T cell receptor beta chain was documented in a study of T cells in Graves' hyperthyroidism and ophthalmopathy. About the research overall: Peripheral blood sampling occurred at initial diagnosis, before any treatment. Overall study results and limits: Expanded thyroid clonotypes (above 0.001) were mostly also found in blood.

Uncontrolled infection, other autoimmune disease, pregnancy or lactation disqualified patients from enrolment. An approximately 10 ml volume of fresh peripheral blood provided the PBMCs. Trimming left V 2 bases short and J 0 bases short, with 9 bases between. Germline V CDR1 and CDR2: SGDLS, YYNGEE. This CDR3 comprises 15 residues. Amplification targeted TCR beta CDR3 regions from RNA transcripts. Researchers ran a first-round RT-PCR on the TCR CDR3 using the HTBI primer set. One entry per CDR3 protein results from TCRdb running MiXCR on the multiplex PCR reads. The sample has under 550,000 distinct CDR3 sequences; 15% to 20% are singletons. A word on this clonotype: Its cognate antigen is unknown.

This TCR was recovered from a man aged 40-50 years with Graves' ophthalmopathy. This chain joins TRBV9 and TRBJ2-1; tentatively, D is TRBD1 or TRBD2 (5 bases each). The specimen sequenced was blood. DNA of the CDR3: TGTGCCAGCAGCGTGTGGGGGAGCTCCTACAATGAGCAGTTCTTC. Residues: CASSVWGSSYNEQFF.